A single sample is the source of the 3 T cell receptor beta chains below, sequenced in a study of cytomegalovirus exposure and HLA in healthy donors. The study ran its PCR with 60 Vbeta and 13 Jbeta primers. Sequencing was performed with immunoSEQ multiplex PCR; in TCRdb, only in-frame clones are kept and a portion is missing. The data contain about 140,000 clones, 75% to 80% of them singletons. The source material was PBMCs. These receptors all stem from a female donor in good health and CMV-seronegative.

This chain links TRBV4-2 with TRBJ2-7; 12 positions match TRBD2. There are 19 residues in the CDR3. The germline CDR1 and CDR2 sequences are LGHNA and YNFKEQ. V shed 1 base and J 6 bases; nucleotides not matched to a gene: 16. CDR3 residues: CASSQADILLAGGRIEQYF. CDR3 DNA sequence: TGTGCCAGCAGCCAAGCGGATATTTTACTAGCGGGGGGAAGGATCGAGCAGTACTTC.

CDR3 in DNA: TGTGCCAGCGGCCCCCACCCGGGACAGGGGCTAACCGGGGAGCTGTTTTTT. Translated, it gives CASGPHPGQGLTGELFF. V usage is TRBV13 and J usage is TRBJ2-2, with 10 bases aligning to TRBD1. The trim removed 8 bases at V and 5 bases at J, leaving 14 bases unmatched. This CDR3 has 17 residues. Germline V lookup: CDR1 PRHDT, CDR2 FYEKMQ (reference sequence).

This clone has just a few counts. This chain joins TRBV7-9 and TRBJ2-1; the D is unclear. In germline, CDR1 is SEHNR, CDR2 FQNEAQ (reference sequence). CDR3 length: 11 amino acids. Between the trimmed V and J ends, which lost 5 bases and 6 bases, there was a span of 5 bases. CDR3 coding DNA: TGTGCCAGCAGCCCCTCCAATGAGCAGTTCTTC. As protein: CASSPSNEQFF.